This T cell receptor beta chain was recorded in a study of beta chain features in type 1 diabetes. Findings and caveats of the study: Researchers report that Type 1 diabetes patients had moderately but significantly shorter TCRB CDR3s across all four CD4+ subsets.

This CDR3 has 15 residues. Germline assignment: CDR1 LNHDA and CDR2 SQIVND (reference sequence). V was pared by 6 bases and J by 2 bases, with 3 bases of the junction left unmatched. This clone was counted only a few times. Antigen: not known. The authors reverse transcribed all of the isolated RNA, so sequencing captured expressed TCRB transcripts. Profiled with immunoSEQ multiplex PCR; TCRdb holds only in-frame clones, not every one. The table lists some 350,000 clones, 9.6% of them singletons. The receptor comes from a man aged 25-45 years with type 1 diabetes. The gene calls are TRBV19 and TRBJ2-6; TRBD1 agrees at 8 bases. Sequenced sample: central memory CD4+ T cells from blood. CDR3 residues: CASRQGAAGANVLTF. In nucleotides, the CDR3 is TGTGCCAGTAGGCAGGGGGCCGCTGGGGCCAACGTCCTGACTTTC.